Below, 3 T cell receptor beta chains from the same sample are listed, as sequenced in a study of shared clonotypes between healthy human individuals. TCRdb keeps only in-frame clones here, not all; method: immunoSEQ multiplex PCR. The table records roughly 520,000 clones, 90% to 97% of them present only once. The sample was naive CD4+ T cells sorted from blood. This sample's subset: CD45RA+ positively selected. These receptors all stem from a young woman in good health.

The chain uses TRBV11-2 and TRBJ2-7, with 7 bases fitting TRBD1. The V gene end was trimmed by 5 bases and the J gene end by 7 bases; junction bases not matched to a gene: 14. Germline-derived CDR1 and CDR2 are SGHAT and FQNNGV. This CDR3 comprises 15 residues. CDR3 amino acids: CASSRRGPFVNEQYF. For the CDR3, the DNA is TGTGCCAGCAGCCGAAGGGGGCCCTTTGTAAATGAGCAGTACTTC.

The chain combines TRBV28 with TRBJ1-1; 7 bases match TRBD1. CDR3 size: 15 residues. J gave up 3 bases and V 7 bases, and 11 bases lay outside the gene matches. Germline loops: CDR1 MDHEN, CDR2 SYDVKM. The CDR3 loop reads CASTQGGWGHTEAFF. CDR3 DNA: TGTGCCAGCACCCAGGGGGGTTGGGGGCACACTGAAGCTTTCTTT. The full variable domain, with the rest looked up from reference TRBV28 and TRBJ1-1, is DVKVTQSSRYLVKRTGEKVFLECVQDMDHENMFWYRQDPGLGLRLIYFSYDVKMKEKGDIPEGYSVSREKKERFSLILESASTNQTSMYLCASTQGGWGHTEAFFGQGTRLTVV.

The gene calls are TRBV19 and TRBJ2-3; 10 bases are shared with TRBD2. Trimming took 1 base from V and 2 from J; bases not matched to a gene: 6. This CDR3 has 17 residues. The germline V gene encodes CDR1 LNHDA and CDR2 SQIVND (reference sequence). This chain's CDR3 is CASSIGSSGSLTDTQYF. As DNA, the CDR3 is TGTGCCAGTAGTATAGGGTCTAGCGGGAGCCTCACAGATACGCAGTATTTT.